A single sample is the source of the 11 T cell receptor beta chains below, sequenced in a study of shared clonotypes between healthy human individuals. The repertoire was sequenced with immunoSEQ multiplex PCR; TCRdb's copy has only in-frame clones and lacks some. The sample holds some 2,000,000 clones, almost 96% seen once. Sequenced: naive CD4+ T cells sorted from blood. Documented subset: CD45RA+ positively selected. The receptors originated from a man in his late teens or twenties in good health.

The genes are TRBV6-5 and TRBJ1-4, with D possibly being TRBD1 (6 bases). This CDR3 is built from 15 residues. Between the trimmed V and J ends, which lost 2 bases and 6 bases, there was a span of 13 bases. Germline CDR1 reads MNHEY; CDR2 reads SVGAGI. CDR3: CASSYLTGIDEKLFF. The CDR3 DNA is TGTGCCAGCAGTTACCTCACAGGGATTGATGAAAAACTGTTTTTT.

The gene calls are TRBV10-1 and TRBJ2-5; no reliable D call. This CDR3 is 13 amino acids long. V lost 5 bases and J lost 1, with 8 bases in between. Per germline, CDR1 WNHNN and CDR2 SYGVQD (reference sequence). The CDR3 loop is CASSSRGQETQYF. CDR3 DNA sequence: TGCGCCAGCAGTTCCCGCGGCCAAGAGACCCAGTACTTC.

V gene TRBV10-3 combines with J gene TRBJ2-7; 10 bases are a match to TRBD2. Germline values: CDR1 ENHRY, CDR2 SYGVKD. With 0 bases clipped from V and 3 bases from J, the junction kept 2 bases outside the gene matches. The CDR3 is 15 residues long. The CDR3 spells CAISESSGGVYEQYF. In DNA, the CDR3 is TGTGCCATCAGTGAGTCGAGCGGGGGGGTCTACGAGCAGTACTTC.

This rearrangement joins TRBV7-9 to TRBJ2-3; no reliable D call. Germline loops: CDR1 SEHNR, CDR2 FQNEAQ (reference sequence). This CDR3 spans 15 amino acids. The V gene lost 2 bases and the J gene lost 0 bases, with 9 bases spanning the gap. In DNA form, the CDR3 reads TGTGCCAGCAGCTTACAACTCACTAGCACAGATACGCAGTATTTT. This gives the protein CASSLQLTSTDTQYF.

CDR3 amino acids: CASSPGGGSTEAFF. The CDR3 nucleotides read TGTGCCAGCTCACCCGGGGGGGGGAGCACTGAAGCTTTCTTT. The chain is built from TRBV18 and TRBJ1-1; a weak D match, TRBD1 (5 bases). Germline assignment: CDR1 KGHSH and CDR2 LQKENI. This CDR3 region has 14 residues. V dropped 3 bases and J dropped 4 bases, with 12 bases sitting between them.

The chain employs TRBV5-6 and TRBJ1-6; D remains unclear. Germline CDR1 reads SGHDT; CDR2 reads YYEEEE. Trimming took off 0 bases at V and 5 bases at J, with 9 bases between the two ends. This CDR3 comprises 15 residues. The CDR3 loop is CASSLGYSHNSPLHF. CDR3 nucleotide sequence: TGTGCCAGCAGCTTGGGGTATAGCCATAATTCACCCCTCCACTTT. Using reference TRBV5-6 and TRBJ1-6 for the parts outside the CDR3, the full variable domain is DAGVTQSPTHLIKTRGQQVTLRCSPKSGHDTVSWYQQALGQGPQFIFQYYEEEERQRGNFPDRFSGHQFPNYSSELNVNALLLGDSALYLCASSLGYSHNSPLHFGNGTRLTVT.

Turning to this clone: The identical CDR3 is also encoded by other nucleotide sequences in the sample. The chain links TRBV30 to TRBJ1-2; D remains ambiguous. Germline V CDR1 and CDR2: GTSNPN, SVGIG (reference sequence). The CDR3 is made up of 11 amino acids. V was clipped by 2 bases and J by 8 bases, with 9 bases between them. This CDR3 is CAWSPLGGYTF. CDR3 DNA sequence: TGTGCCTGGAGTCCTTTGGGCGGCTACACCTTC. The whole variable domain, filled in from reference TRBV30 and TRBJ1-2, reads SQTIHQWPATLVQPVGSPLSLECTVEGTSNPNLYWYRQAAGRGLQLLFYSVGIGQISSEVPQNLSASRPQDRQFILSSKKLLLSDSGFYLCAWSPLGGYTFGSGTRLTVV.

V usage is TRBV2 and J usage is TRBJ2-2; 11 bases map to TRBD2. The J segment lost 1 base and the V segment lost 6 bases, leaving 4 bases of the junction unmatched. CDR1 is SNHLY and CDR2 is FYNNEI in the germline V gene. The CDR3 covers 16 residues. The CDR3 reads CASRGGTSGNTGELFF. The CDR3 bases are TGTGCCAGCAGAGGGGGGACTAGCGGGAACACCGGGGAGCTGTTTTTT.

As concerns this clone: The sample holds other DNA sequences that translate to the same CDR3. CDR3 in DNA: TGTGCCAGCAGGGGCTCCTACGAGCAGTACTTC. Its protein is CASRGSYEQYF. The V gene is TRBV2, the J gene TRBJ2-7; no clear D gene. V was shortened by 6 bases and J by 0 bases, with 3 bases between the two germline ends. The CDR3 runs to 11 residues. Germline CDR1 and CDR2: SNHLY and FYNNEI.

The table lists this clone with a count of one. The CDR3 coding sequence is TGTGCCACCAGCAGAGATCTAGCGGGGGTCAATGAGCAGTTCTTC. Protein sequence: CATSRDLAGVNEQFF. J is TRBJ2-1 and V is TRBV15; TRBD2 agrees at 10 bases. The junction had 2 bases not matched to a gene; V was cut back by 0 bases and J by 6 bases. The CDR3 extends over 15 amino acids. The V gene's germline CDR1 is LNHNV and CDR2 YYDKDF (reference sequence).

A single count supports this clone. Written as DNA, the CDR3 is TGTGCCATCAGTGACCTTGGGACGGGCTACGAGCAGTACTTC. It yields the protein CAISDLGTGYEQYF. V usage is TRBV10-3 and J usage is TRBJ2-7; possibly TRBD1 or TRBD2 for D (5 bases each). This CDR3 spans 14 amino acids. Germline V gives CDR1 ENHRY, CDR2 SYGVKD. V lost 3 bases and J 3 bases, leaving 12 bases between the germline ends.